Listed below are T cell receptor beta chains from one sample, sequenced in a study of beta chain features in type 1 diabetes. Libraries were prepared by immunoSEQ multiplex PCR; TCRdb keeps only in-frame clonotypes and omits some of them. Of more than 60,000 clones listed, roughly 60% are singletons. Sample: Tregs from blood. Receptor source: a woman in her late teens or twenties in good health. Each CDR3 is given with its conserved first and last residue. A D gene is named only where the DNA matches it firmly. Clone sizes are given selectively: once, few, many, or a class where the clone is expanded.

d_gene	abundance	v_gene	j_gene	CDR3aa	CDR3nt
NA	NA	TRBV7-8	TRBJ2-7	CASSTRQTSYEQYF	TGTGCCAGCAGCACACGACAGACCTCCTACGAGCAGTACTTC
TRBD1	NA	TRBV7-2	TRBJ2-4	CASSHTTTGVAKNIQYF	TGTGCCAGCAGTCATACAACGACAGGGGTGGCCAAAAACATTCAGTACTTC
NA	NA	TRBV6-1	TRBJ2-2	CASSEGALNTGELFF	TGTGCCAGCAGTGAGGGGGCCCTTAACACCGGGGAGCTGTTTTTT
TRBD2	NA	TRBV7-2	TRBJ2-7	CASSVTSGGYEQYF	TGTGCCAGCAGCGTGACTAGCGGGGGCTACGAGCAGTACTTC
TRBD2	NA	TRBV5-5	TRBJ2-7	CASSLVPASGSWTYEQYF	TGTGCCAGCAGCTTGGTTCCGGCTAGCGGGTCATGGACCTACGAGCAGTACTTC
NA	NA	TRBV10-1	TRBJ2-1	CASSERLGEARNEQFF	TGCGCCAGCAGTGAGCGGTTGGGGGAGGCGAGGAATGAGCAGTTCTTC
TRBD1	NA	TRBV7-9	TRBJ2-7	CASSPAEGQEYF	TGTGCCAGCAGCCCAGCTGAGGGACAGGAGTACTTC
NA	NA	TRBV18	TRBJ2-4	CASSPNRENIQYF	TGTGCCAGCTCACCAAATAGGGAGAACATTCAGTACTTC
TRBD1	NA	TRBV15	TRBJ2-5	CATSRQGAGETQYF	TGTGCCACCAGCAGACAGGGGGCTGGAGAGACCCAGTACTTC
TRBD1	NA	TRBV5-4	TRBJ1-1	CASSSSPGQMNTEAFF	TGTGCCAGCAGCTCGTCCCCGGGACAGATGAACACTGAAGCTTTCTTT
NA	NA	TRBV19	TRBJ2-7	CASSIGASWGGYEQYF	TGTGCCAGTAGTATCGGGGCCTCATGGGGAGGCTACGAGCAGTACTTC
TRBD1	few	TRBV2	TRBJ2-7	CAVGQGVLGEQYF	TGTGCCGTAGGACAGGGGGTTCTAGGCGAGCAGTACTTC
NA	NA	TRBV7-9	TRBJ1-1	CASSLMDTNTEAFF	TGTGCCAGCAGCTTAATGGACACGAACACTGAAGCTTTCTTT
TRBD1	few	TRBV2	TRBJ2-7	CASTRTGSSYEQYF	TGTGCCAGCACCAGGACAGGGTCCTCCTACGAGCAGTACTTC
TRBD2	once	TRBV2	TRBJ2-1	CASTLAGDNEQFF	TGTGCCAGCACACTAGCGGGTGACAATGAGCAGTTCTTC
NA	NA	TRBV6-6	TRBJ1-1	CASHPAGASDTEAFF	TGTGCCAGCCACCCAGCTGGGGCTTCTGACACTGAAGCTTTCTTT
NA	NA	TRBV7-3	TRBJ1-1	CASSRLRRVMNTEAFF	TGTGCCAGCAGCCGACTAAGACGCGTCATGAACACTGAAGCTTTCTTT
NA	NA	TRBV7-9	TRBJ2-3	CASSLLDTQYF	TGTGCCAGCAGCCTCTTAGATACGCAGTATTTT
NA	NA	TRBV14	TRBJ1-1	CASRTRGHTEAFF	TGTGCCAGCAGAACGCGGGGCCACACTGAAGCTTTCTTT
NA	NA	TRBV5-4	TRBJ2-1	CASSLPGIGYNEQFF	TGTGCCAGCAGCTTGCCGGGGATTGGATACAATGAGCAGTTCTTC
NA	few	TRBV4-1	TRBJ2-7	CASSARERIKHEQYF	TGCGCCAGCAGCGCAAGGGAGCGCATCAAGCACGAGCAGTACTTC
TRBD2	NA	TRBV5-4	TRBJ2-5	CASSLYRLAGGTQYF	TGTGCCAGCAGCTTGTATCGGCTAGCGGGAGGGACCCAGTACTTC
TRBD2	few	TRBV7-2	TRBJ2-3	CASNQLLAGQDTQYF	TGTGCCAGCAACCAGCTACTAGCGGGGCAAGATACGCAGTATTTT
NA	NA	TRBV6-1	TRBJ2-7	CASSRQKGQGQYF	TGTGCCAGCAGCCGACAGAAAGGCCAAGGGCAGTACTTC
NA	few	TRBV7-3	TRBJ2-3	CASSFRRGHTDTQYF	TGTGCCAGCAGCTTCAGAAGGGGCCACACAGATACGCAGTATTTT
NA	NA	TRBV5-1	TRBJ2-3	CASSPWGSGSRGTDTQYF	TGCGCCAGCAGCCCCTGGGGTAGCGGTTCCAGAGGAACAGATACGCAGTATTTT
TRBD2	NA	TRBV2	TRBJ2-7	CASSGTFSYEQYF	TGTGCCAGTAGCGGGACCTTTTCCTACGAGCAGTACTTC
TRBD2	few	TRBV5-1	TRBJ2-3	CASSPLAGDGTDTQYF	TGCGCCAGCAGCCCGCTAGCGGGGGACGGCACAGATACGCAGTATTTT
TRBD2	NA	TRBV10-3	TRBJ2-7	CAIRPTSGSREQYF	TGTGCCATCAGGCCGACTAGCGGGAGCCGGGAGCAGTACTTC
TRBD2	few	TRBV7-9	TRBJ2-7	CASSPKRGRPSSYEQYF	TGTGCCAGCAGCCCAAAGCGGGGCAGACCGAGCTCCTACGAGCAGTACTTC
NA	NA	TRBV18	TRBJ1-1	CASSLNRDDTEAFF	TGTGCCAGCTCCCTCAACAGAGACGACACTGAAGCTTTCTTT
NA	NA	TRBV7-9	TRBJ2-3	CASSRYTDTQYF	TGTGCCAGTTCCAGGTACACAGATACGCAGTATTTT
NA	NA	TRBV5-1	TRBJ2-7	CASRRQASYEQYF	TGCGCCAGCAGACGGCAGGCCTCCTACGAGCAGTACTTC
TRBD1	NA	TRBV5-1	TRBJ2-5	CASSKDRSPGTQYF	TGCGCCAGCAGCAAGGACAGGAGTCCAGGGACCCAGTACTTC
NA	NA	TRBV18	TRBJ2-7	CASSRGGSYEQYF	TGTGCCAGCTCACGCGGCGGTTCCTACGAGCAGTACTTC
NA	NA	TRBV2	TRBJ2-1	CASSAGQALRNEQFF	TGTGCCAGCAGTGCGGGTCAAGCCCTACGGAATGAGCAGTTCTTC
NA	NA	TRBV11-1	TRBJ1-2	CASSPARQDGYTF	TGTGCCAGCAGCCCCGCCAGGCAGGATGGCTACACCTTC
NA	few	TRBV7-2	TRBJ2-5	CASSLTHQETQYF	TGTGCCAGCAGCCTAACTCACCAAGAGACCCAGTACTTC
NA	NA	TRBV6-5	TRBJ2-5	CASSFLVETQYF	TGTGCCAGCAGTTTTCTCGTGGAGACCCAGTACTTC
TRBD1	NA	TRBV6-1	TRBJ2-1	CASSLGQGYNEQFF	TGTGCCAGCAGTCTCGGACAGGGGTACAATGAGCAGTTCTTC
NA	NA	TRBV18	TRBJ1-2	CASSPNRNQLGYTF	TGTGCCAGCTCACCGAACAGGAATCAATTAGGCTACACCTTC
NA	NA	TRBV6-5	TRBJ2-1	CASSYSSLDRGEQFF	TGTGCCAGCAGTTACAGTTCTCTGGATCGCGGAGAGCAGTTCTTC
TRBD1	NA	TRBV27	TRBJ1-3	CASSYQTGGHTIYF	TGTGCCAGCAGTTATCAGACAGGGGGACACACCATATATTTT
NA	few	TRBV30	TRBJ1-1	CAWSRVEAFF	TGTGCCTGGAGCAGGGTTGAAGCTTTCTTT
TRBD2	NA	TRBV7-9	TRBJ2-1	CASSLGLSGGTFYNEQFF	TGTGCCAGCAGCTTAGGGCTCAGCGGGGGGACGTTCTACAATGAGCAGTTCTTC